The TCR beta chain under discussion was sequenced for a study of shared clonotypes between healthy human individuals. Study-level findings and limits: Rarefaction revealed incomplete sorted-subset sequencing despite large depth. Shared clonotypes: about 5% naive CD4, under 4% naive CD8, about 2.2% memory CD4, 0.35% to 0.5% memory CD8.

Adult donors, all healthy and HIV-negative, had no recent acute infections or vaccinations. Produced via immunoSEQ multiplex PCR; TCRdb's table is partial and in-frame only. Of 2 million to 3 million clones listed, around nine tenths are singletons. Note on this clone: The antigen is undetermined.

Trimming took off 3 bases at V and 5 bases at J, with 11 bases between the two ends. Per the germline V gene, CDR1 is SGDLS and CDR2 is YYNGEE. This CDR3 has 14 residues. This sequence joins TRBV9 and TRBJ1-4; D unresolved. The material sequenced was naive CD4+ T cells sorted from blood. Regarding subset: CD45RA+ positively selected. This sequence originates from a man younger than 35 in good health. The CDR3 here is CASSATVGNEKLFF. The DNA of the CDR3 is TGTGCCAGCAGCGCGACGGTGGGGAATGAAAAACTGTTTTTT.